The 13 T cell receptor beta chains below were found in one sample sequenced in a study of T-cell reconstitution after alpha-beta-depleted transplantation in children (TCRdb year 2016). The library was made by PCR. The instrument given in TCRdb is Illumina HiSeq 2500. To normalize quantification of the TCRbeta repertoire, the TCR libraries were built with molecular barcoding that relied on unique molecular identifiers. TCRdb's own reprocessing of the public reads used fastp at Q25 and MiXCR and kept productive beta chains. Rows matching on CDR3 protein sequence are summarized as one entry with the most common DNA and genes. The sample table lists around 600,000 distinct CDR3 sequences, roughly 23% of them with a count of one. Together, the top ten hold about 14% of the sample. The treatment or condition tag for this specimen amounts to: allogeneic hematopoietic cell transplantation with graft depleted of TCRalphabeta T cells and CD19 B cells.

Sample: PBMCs, mostly from graft donor cells, taken 360 days after TCRalphabeta/CD19-depleted stem cell transplant. These TCRs come from a boy less than two years old who had a stem cell transplant for acute myeloid leukemia, so the T cells may come from the graft donor.

The gene calls are TRBV12-3 or TRBV12-4 and TRBJ2-1; D ambiguous. The CDR3 runs to 13 residues. Trimming pared 3 bases from V and 8 bases from J, leaving 11 bases between. The CDR3 here is CASSFRPYDEQFF. The CDR3 DNA reads as TGTGCCAGCAGTTTCCGACCCTATGATGAGCAGTTCTTC.

This clonotype was counted a few times. The chain uses TRBV11-3 and TRBJ2-2; maybe TRBD2 (5 bases). Trimming cost V 3 bases and J 4 bases, with 12 bases left between them. Germline lookup yields CDR1 SGHNT and CDR2 YENEEA. This CDR3 is built from 15 residues. The CDR3 DNA sequence: TGTGCCAGCAGCTTCAATGCGGGCCGCACCGGGGAGCTGTTTTTT. Protein sequence: CASSFNAGRTGELFF.

DNA of the CDR3: TGTGCCAGCGGTAAGGGGAGCGGGGGTACAGATACGCAGTATTTT. This codes for CASGKGSGGTDTQYF. The J gene is TRBJ2-3, the V gene TRBV12-3 or TRBV12-4, with 8 bases fitting TRBD2. The trim removed 8 bases at V and 3 bases at J, leaving 10 bases unmatched. This CDR3 comprises 15 residues.

Only a few counts were recorded for this clonotype. The chain is built from TRBV9 and TRBJ2-1, with TRBD2 as a possible D gene (7 bases). Germline V gives CDR1 SGDLS, CDR2 YYNGEE. The ends were cut back, 0 bases at V and 0 bases at J, with 22 bases in the middle. This CDR3 contains 20 residues. CDR3 DNA sequence: TGTGCCAGCAGCGTAGCTTTGGCGGGGGCGAGTATTAGCTCCTACAATGAGCAGTTCTTC. Amino acid sequence: CASSVALAGASISSYNEQFF.

The chain links TRBV20-1 to TRBJ2-1, with a tentative D call TRBD2 (7 bases). Germline values: CDR1 DFQATT, CDR2 SNEGSKA (reference sequence). The V end lost 6 bases, the J end lost 7 bases, and 25 bases lay between the germline ends. The CDR3 sequence is 16 residues long. The CDR3 bases are TGCAGTGCGAGGTTTCGCTGGGGGGGGCCGCGAAATGAGCAGTTCTTC. It yields the protein CSARFRWGGPRNEQFF.

This clonotype showed up just a few times. This chain connects TRBV28 to TRBJ1-1; D not certain. From germline, CDR1 is MDHEN and CDR2 SYDVKM. The CDR3 runs 14 residues. V lost 2 bases and J lost 1, with 8 bases in between. DNA for the CDR3: TGTGCCAGCAGTTTAGAAGTTCCGAACACTGAAGCTTTCTTT. Amino acid sequence: CASSLEVPNTEAFF.

V and J are TRBV28 and TRBJ2-7; a weak D match, TRBD2 (6 bases). The CDR3 length is 15 residues. Per the germline V gene, CDR1 is MDHEN and CDR2 is SYDVKM. Trimming took 6 bases from V and 0 from J, leaving 15 bases between them. As DNA, the CDR3 is TGTGCCAGCAGCCCCGGAGGGGTTGACTCCTACGAGCAGTACGTC. Protein sequence: CASSPGGVDSYEQYV.

Only a few counts were recorded for this clonotype. The chain employs TRBV4-3 and TRBJ2-7; 7 nucleotides align to TRBD1. With V trimmed by 1 base and J by 4 bases, 7 bases remained unmatched. This CDR3 spans 15 amino acids. Germline CDR1 is LGHNA and CDR2 is YSLEER. The CDR3: CASSQVTGNRYEQYF. The CDR3 coding sequence is TGCGCCAGCAGCCAAGTGACAGGGAATCGGTACGAGCAGTACTTC.

A single count supports this clonotype. The rearrangement links TRBV10-3 to TRBJ2-6; 9 positions match TRBD2. Germline CDR1 reads ENHRY; CDR2 reads SYGVKD. V gave up 4 bases and J gave up 4 bases; unmatched junction bases: 11. This CDR3 is 18 amino acids long. CDR3: CAISVGAGGPSGANVLTF. The CDR3 DNA reads TGTGCCATCAGTGTAGGTGCGGGGGGGCCTTCGGGGGCCAACGTCCTGACTTTC.

This chain links TRBV9 with TRBJ2-7, with D hard to call. Looked up from germline, CDR1 is SGDLS and CDR2 is YYNGEE. V dropped 0 bases and J dropped 3 bases, with 10 bases sitting between them. CDR3 length equals 14 residues. The CDR3 loop reads CASSVGSICYEQYV. The DNA of the CDR3 is TGTGCCAGCAGCGTAGGGAGCATTTGCTACGAGCAGTACGTC.

The gene calls are TRBV20-1 and TRBJ2-1; TRBD1 matches 7 bases. CDR3 size: 14 residues. Trimming took 3 bases from V and 4 from J; bases not matched to a gene: 6. Germline values: CDR1 DFQATT, CDR2 SNEGSKA (reference sequence). The CDR3 loop is CSASRGQLYNEQFF. The CDR3 nucleotides are TGCAGTGCTAGTAGGGGACAGTTATACAATGAGCAGTTCTTC.

This rearrangement joins TRBV7-6 to TRBJ1-3; 7 bases agree with TRBD1. Unmatched junction bases numbered 12, after V lost 3 bases and J lost 1 base. Germline lookup yields CDR1 SGHVS and CDR2 FNYEAQ. The CDR3 is made up of 18 amino acids. CDR3 DNA: TGTGCCAGCAGCTTGATCGGGGGACAGTCCCTTTCTGGAAACACCATATATTTT. Translated, it gives CASSLIGGQSLSGNTIYF.

The gene calls are TRBV20-1 and TRBJ2-1, with D possibly being TRBD2 (7 bases). The length of the CDR3 is 16 residues. CDR1 and CDR2 (germline): DFQATT, SNEGSKA (reference sequence). V dropped 7 bases and J dropped 2 bases, with 21 bases sitting between them. The CDR3 is CSVTPFRGGPYNEQFF. The CDR3 DNA is TGCAGTGTCACCCCTTTTCGCGGGGGCCCCTACAATGAGCAGTTCTTC.